Listed below are T cell receptor beta chains from one sample, sequenced in a study of cytomegalovirus exposure and HLA in healthy donors. Some clones are missing from TCRdb's copy, which holds only in-frame ones; the method was immunoSEQ multiplex PCR. This table holds tens of thousands of clones, more than 80% found once. The sample consisted of PBMCs. These receptors were taken from a woman between 25 and 40 years old in good health and CMV-seropositive. Both conserved end residues are part of each CDR3. A D gene is named only where the DNA matches it firmly. The size of a clone is reported for some rows only, either as once, few or many, or as a class for expanded clones.

>TRBV7-6|.|12|TRBJ2-2|.
TGTGCCAGCAGCCCCCCAGGCGGGGAGCTGTTTTTT
CASSPPGGELFF
>TRBV29-1|TRBD2|16|TRBJ2-1|.
TGCAGCGTTGAAGATCGGGGTAGCGGGACTTTGGATGAGCAGTTCTTC
CSVEDRGSGTLDEQFF
>TRBV9|TRBD1|14|TRBJ2-7|.
TGTGCCAGCAGCGCGACAGGGGGTGCCTACGAGCAGTACTTC
CASSATGGAYEQYF
>TRBV18|.|14|TRBJ2-7|.
TGTGCCAGCTCACGGGGGGGCCCCTGGTACGAGCAGTACTTC
CASSRGGPWYEQYF
>TRBV27|TRBD1|18|TRBJ2-7|.
TGTGCCAGCAGGCGAAGAATTCCCTTTGGGGACAGGTCCTACGAGCAGTACTTC
CASRRRIPFGDRSYEQYF
>TRBV14|.|15|TRBJ1-1|.
TGTGCCAGCAGCCAAGATCATGTCACAGGCAGAGGAGCTTTCTTT
CASSQDHVTGRGAFF
>TRBV2|.|16|TRBJ2-1|.
TGTGCCAGCAGTGAAAGGGGCAGGGGCCAATACAATGAGCAGTTCTTC
CASSERGRGQYNEQFF
>TRBV6-5|.|11|TRBJ1-1|.
TGTGCCAGCAGACAGGGAGCTGAAGCTTTCTTT
CASRQGAEAFF
>TRBV23-1|TRBD2|17|TRBJ2-3|.
TGCGCCAGCAGTCAATCTGCGACTAGCGGGGCCACAGATACGCAGTATTTT
CASSQSATSGATDTQYF
>TRBV19|.|13|TRBJ2-1|.
TGTGCCAGTAGTATTTCCGGGTACAATGAGCAGTTCTTC
CASSISGYNEQFF
>TRBV9|TRBD2|15|TRBJ2-5|once
TGTGCCAGCAGCCAGGGACTAGCGAGCGGAGAGACCCAGTACTTC
CASSQGLASGETQYF
>TRBV19|.|13|TRBJ1-2|.
TGTGCCAGTAGTAAGTGGCCTTCAGGGGGCTACACCTTC
CASSKWPSGGYTF
>TRBV18|.|14|TRBJ2-7|.
TGTGCCAGCTCACTACTGGGACACCTCTACGAGCAGTACTTC
CASSLLGHLYEQYF
>TRBV15|TRBD2|18|TRBJ2-1|.
TGTGCCACCAGCAGAGATTTGGTAGCGGGAGACTCCTACAATGAGCAGTTCTTC
CATSRDLVAGDSYNEQFF
>TRBV7-2|.|14|TRBJ1-1|.
TGTGCCAGCAGCTCTACCGCGGGTTACCATTTAGCTTTCTTT
CASSSTAGYHLAFF
>TRBV19|TRBD2|15|TRBJ2-7|.
TGTGCCAGTCGCGGCGGAGCGGGAGTGTCCTACGAGCAGTACTTC
CASRGGAGVSYEQYF
>TRBV7-8|.|14|TRBJ2-5|.
TGTGCCAGCAGCTCGGACACAACCCAAGAGACCCAGTACTTC
CASSSDTTQETQYF
>TRBV5-4|TRBD1|15|TRBJ1-2|once
TGTGCCAGCAGCTCGGGACAGGGGGGCGGCTATGGCTACACCTTC
CASSSGQGGGYGYTF
>TRBV6-1|TRBD2|15|TRBJ2-7|.
TGTGCCAGCAGTGGGGGACTAGCGGGAGGTCTTGATAGAAACTTC
CASSGGLAGGLDRNF
>TRBV7-8|.|13|TRBJ2-7|.
TGTGCCAGCAGCTTAAACAGCAACTACGAGCAGTACTTC
CASSLNSNYEQYF
>TRBV28|TRBD2|14|TRBJ2-7|.
TGTGCCAGCAGGCGACTAGCGGGAGGGTACGAGCAGTACTTC
CASRRLAGGYEQYF
>TRBV6-4|TRBD1|13|TRBJ1-1|.
TGTGCCAGCAGTCAACAGGGGTCCACTGAAGCTTTCTTT
CASSQQGSTEAFF
>TRBV25-1|.|17|TRBJ2-3|.
TGTGCCAGCCAGACGTCACCCGGAGGTCCTAGCACAGATACGCAGTATTTT
CASQTSPGGPSTDTQYF